This T cell receptor beta chain was obtained from a study of blood T cells in healthy people across ages. Overall study: Per every two T cells, about one barcoded beta molecule was captured by template switching.

A remark on this clonotype: Its antigen is as yet unknown.

The CDR3 is 15 amino acids. Looked up from germline, CDR1 is MNHEY and CDR2 is SMNVEV (reference sequence). Trimming at V came to 5 bases and at J to 3 bases, leaving 10 bases not matched to a gene. Sample-barcoded 5' priming and a J-beta primer mix drove a second PCR of about 6 to 12 cycles. Each CDR3 protein gets one entry after TCRdb re-called the 5' RACE reads with MiXCR. The sample holds about 1.8 million distinct CDR3 sequences; approximately 50% are singletons and the top ten take around 2.1%. Findings and limits, study-wide: The recorded TCR beta diversity per million T cells decreased in a roughly linear manner with age.

This TCR was sampled from a woman aged 35 to 49 in good health. The rearrangement links TRBV27 to TRBJ2-7; 7 nucleotides match TRBD2. Sequenced: blood. In nucleotides, the CDR3 is TGTGCCAGCAGTCTCACTAGCGTGGGGGACTACGAGCAGTACTTC. It translates to CASSLTSVGDYEQYF.